This TCR beta chain was recovered during a study of blood T cell repertoires in COVID-19. Study information: Collection of acute and convalescent COVID-19 samples took place in the United States, Italy and Spain. Sources were T cells, B-cell-depleted T cells, or PBMCs; the material itself was cDNA or gDNA.

Clones were sequenced by immunoSEQ multiplex PCR, and TCRdb holds only the in-frame ones, with some missing. The sample lists 200,000 or so clones, around 89% occurring once. Germline-derived CDR1 and CDR2 are MNHEY and SVGEGT. The CDR3 sequence is 14 residues long. The germline V and J ends were trimmed by 2 bases and 5 bases, with 11 bases remaining between them. Clinical history reported by participants formed the basis on which cohorts were assigned. Cohort 3 donors were reported recovered after two negative PCRs, clearance, or symptom resolution. V usage is TRBV6-2 or TRBV6-3 and J usage is TRBJ2-3; tentatively, D is TRBD1 (6 bases). The clonotype was recovered from a woman in her 30s who had recovered from COVID-19. Sequencing was carried out using PBMCs or T cells enriched from blood (not recorded which). The CDR3: CASSYNRAGDTQYF. The CDR3 nucleotides read TGTGCCAGCAGTTACAACAGGGCGGGAGATACGCAGTATTTT.